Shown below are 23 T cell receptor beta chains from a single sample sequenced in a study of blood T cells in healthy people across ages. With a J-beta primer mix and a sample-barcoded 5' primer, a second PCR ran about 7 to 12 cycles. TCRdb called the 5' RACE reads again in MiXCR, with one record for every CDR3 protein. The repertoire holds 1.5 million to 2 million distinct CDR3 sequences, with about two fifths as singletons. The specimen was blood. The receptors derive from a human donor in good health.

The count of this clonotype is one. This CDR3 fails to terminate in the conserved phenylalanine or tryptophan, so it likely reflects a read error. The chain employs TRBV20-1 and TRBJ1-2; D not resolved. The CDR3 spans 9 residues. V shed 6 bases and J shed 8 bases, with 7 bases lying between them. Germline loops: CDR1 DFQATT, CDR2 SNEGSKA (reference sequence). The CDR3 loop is CSAEEGYTV. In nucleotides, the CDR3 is TGCAGTGCAGAGGAAGGCTACACCGTC.

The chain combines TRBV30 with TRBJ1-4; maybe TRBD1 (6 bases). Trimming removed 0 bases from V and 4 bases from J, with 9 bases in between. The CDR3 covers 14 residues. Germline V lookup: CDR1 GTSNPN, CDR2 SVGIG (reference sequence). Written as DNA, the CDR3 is TGTGCCTGGAGTGTGGACAGCTATAATGAAAAACTGTTTTTT. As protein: CAWSVDSYNEKLFF.

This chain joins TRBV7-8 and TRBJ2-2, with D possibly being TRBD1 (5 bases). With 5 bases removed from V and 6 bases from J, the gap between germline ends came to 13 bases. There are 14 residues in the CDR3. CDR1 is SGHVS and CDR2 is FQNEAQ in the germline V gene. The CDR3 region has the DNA TGTGCCAGCAGCACCCTGATAGGGGCCGGGGAGCTGTTTTTT. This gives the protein CASSTLIGAGELFF.

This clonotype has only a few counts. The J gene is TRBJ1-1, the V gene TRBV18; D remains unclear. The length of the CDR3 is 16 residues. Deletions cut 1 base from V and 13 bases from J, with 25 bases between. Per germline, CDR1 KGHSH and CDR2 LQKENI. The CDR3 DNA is TGTGCCAGCTCACCACGGATACTGAGAGAGAACACTGAGGTTTTCTTT. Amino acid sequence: CASSPRILRENTEVFF.

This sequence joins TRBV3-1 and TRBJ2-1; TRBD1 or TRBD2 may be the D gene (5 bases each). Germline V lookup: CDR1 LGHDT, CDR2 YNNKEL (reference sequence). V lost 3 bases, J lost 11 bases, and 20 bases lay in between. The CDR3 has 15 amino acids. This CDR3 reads CASSQGPGMSYQQFF. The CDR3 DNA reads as TGTGCCAGCAGCCAGGGACCAGGGATGAGTTATCAGCAGTTCTTC.

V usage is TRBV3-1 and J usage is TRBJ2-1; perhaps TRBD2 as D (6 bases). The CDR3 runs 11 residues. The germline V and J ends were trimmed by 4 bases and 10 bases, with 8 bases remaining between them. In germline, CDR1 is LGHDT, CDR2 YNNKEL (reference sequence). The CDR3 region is CASSRGREQFF. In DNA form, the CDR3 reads TGTGCCAGCAGCCGAGGGAGGGAGCAGTTCTTC.

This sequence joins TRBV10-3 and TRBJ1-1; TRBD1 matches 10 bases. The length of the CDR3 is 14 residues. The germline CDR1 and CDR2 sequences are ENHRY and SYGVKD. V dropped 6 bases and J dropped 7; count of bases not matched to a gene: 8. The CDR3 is CAIRSGQGEIEAFF. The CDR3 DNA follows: TGTGCCATCAGGAGCGGACAGGGGGAGATTGAAGCTTTCTTT.

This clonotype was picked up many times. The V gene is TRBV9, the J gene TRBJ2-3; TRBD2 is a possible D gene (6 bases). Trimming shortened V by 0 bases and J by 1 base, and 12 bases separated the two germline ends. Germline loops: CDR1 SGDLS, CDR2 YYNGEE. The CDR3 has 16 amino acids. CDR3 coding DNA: TGTGCCAGCAGCGTAGTTCCGGGGGTACGCACAGATACGCAGTATTTT. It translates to CASSVVPGVRTDTQYF. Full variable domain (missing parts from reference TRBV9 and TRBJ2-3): DSGVTQTPKHLITATGQRVTLRCSPRSGDLSVYWYQQSLDQGLQFLIQYYNGEERAKGNILERFSAQQFPDLHSELNLSSLELGDSALYFCASSVVPGVRTDTQYFGPGTRLTVL.

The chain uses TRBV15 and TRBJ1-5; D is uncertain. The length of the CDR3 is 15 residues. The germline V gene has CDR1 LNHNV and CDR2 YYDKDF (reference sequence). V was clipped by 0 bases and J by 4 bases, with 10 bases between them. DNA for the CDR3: TGTGCCACCAGCAGAGAGGGCCAGAGGAATCAGCCCCAGCATTTT. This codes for CATSREGQRNQPQHF.

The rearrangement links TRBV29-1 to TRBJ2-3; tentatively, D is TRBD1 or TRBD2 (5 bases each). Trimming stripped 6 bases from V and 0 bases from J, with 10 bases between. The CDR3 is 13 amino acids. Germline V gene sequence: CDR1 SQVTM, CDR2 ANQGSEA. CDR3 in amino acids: CSVGAFSTDTQYF. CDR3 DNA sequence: TGCAGCGTCGGGGCCTTCAGCACAGATACGCAGTATTTT.

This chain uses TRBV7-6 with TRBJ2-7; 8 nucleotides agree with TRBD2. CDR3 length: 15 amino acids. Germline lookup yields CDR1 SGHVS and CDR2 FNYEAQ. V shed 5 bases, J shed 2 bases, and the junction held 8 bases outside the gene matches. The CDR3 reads CASSPLAGQPYEQYF. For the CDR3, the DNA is TGTGCCAGCAGCCCCTTAGCGGGGCAACCCTACGAGCAGTACTTC.

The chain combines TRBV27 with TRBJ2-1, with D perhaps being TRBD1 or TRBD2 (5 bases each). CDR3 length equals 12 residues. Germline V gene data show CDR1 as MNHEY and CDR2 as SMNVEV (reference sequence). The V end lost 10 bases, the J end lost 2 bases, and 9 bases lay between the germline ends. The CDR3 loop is CATLGAYNEQFF. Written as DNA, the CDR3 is TGTGCCACCCTGGGGGCCTACAATGAGCAGTTCTTC.

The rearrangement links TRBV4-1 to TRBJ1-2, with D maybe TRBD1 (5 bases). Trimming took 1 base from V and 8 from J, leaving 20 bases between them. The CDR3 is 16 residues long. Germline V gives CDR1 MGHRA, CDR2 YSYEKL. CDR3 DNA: TGCGCCAGCAGCCAAGGCCCGGCCTGGGGCAGTGGGGGCTACACCTTC. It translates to CASSQGPAWGSGGYTF.

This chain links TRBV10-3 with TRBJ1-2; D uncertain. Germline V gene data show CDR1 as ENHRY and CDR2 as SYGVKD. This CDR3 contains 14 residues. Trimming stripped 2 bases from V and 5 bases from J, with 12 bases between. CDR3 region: CAISEPATSYGYTF. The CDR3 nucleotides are TGTGCCATCAGTGAGCCCGCAACGTCTTATGGCTACACCTTC.

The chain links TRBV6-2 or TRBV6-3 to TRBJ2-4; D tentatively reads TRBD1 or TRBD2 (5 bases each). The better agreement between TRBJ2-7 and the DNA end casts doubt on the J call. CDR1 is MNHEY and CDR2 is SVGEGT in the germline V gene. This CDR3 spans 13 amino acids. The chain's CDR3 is CASRDAGIYEQYF. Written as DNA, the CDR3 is TGTGCCAGTCGGGACGCTGGGATCTACGAGCAGTACTTC.

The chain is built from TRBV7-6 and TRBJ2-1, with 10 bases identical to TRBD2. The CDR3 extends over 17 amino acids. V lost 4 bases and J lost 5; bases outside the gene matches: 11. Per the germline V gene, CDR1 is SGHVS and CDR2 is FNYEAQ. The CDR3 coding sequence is TGTGCCAGCAGCTCATGGACTAGCGGCCAAGCCCACAATGAGCAGTTCTTC. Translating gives CASSSWTSGQAHNEQFF. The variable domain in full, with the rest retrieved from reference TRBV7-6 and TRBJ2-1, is GAGVSQSPRYKVTKRGQDVALRCDPISGHVSLYWYRQALGQGPEFLTYFNYEAQQDKSGLPNDRFSAERPEGSISTLTIQRTEQRDSAMYRCASSSWTSGQAHNEQFFGPGTRLTVL.

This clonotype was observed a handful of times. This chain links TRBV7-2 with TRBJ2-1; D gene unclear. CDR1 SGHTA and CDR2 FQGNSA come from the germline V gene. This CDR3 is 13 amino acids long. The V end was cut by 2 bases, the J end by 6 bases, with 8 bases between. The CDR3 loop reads CASSLFYPNEQFF. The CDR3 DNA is TGTGCCAGCAGCTTATTCTACCCCAATGAGCAGTTCTTC. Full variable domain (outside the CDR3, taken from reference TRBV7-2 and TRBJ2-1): GAGVSQSPSNKVTEKGKDVELRCDPISGHTALYWYRQSLGQGLEFLIYFQGNSAPDKSGLPSDRFSAERTGGSVSTLTIQRTQQEDSAVYLCASSLFYPNEQFFGPGTRLTVL.

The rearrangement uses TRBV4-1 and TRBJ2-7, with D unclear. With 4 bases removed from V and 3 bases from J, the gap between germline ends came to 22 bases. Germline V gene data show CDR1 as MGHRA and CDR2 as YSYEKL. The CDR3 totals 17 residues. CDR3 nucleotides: TGCGCCAGCAGCCCCCGCGCCGGACGGACGAAGTTCTACGAGCAGTACTTC. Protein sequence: CASSPRAGRTKFYEQYF.

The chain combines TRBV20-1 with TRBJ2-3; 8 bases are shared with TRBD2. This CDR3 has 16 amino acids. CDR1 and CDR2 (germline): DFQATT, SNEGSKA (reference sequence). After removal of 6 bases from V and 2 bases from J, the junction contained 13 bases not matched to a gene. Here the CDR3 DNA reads TGCAGTGCGGCAAATCCCACTAGCGGAGACACAGATACGCAGTATTTT. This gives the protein CSAANPTSGDTDTQYF.

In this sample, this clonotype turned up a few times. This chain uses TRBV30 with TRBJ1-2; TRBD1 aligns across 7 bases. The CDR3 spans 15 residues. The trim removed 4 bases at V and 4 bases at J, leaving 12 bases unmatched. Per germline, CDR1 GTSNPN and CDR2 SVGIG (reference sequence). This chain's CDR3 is CAWTDTGDWGYGYTF. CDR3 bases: TGTGCCTGGACCGATACAGGGGATTGGGGCTATGGCTACACCTTC. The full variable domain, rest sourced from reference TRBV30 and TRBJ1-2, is SQTIHQWPATLVQPVGSPLSLECTVEGTSNPNLYWYRQAAGRGLQLLFYSVGIGQISSEVPQNLSASRPQDRQFILSSKKLLLSDSGFYLCAWTDTGDWGYGYTFGSGTRLTVV.

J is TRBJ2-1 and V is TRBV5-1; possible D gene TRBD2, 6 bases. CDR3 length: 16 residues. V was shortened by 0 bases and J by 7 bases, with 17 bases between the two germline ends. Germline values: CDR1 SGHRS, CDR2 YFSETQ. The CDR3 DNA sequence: TGCGCCAGCAGCTTGGGGTGGGACTCAGCGGCGAATGAGCAGTTCTTC. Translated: CASSLGWDSAANEQFF. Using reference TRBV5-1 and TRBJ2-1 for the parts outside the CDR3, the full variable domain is KAGVTQTPRYLIKTRGQQVTLSCSPISGHRSVSWYQQTPGQGLQFLFEYFSETQRNKGNFPGRFSGRQFSNSRSEMNVSTLELGDSALYLCASSLGWDSAANEQFFGPGTRLTVL.

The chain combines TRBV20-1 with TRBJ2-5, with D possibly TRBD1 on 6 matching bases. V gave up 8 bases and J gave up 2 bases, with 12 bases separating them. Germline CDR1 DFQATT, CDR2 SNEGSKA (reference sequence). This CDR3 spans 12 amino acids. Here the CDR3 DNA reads TGCAGTTTCAGGGGCTCACAAGAGACCCAGTACTTC. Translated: CSFRGSQETQYF.

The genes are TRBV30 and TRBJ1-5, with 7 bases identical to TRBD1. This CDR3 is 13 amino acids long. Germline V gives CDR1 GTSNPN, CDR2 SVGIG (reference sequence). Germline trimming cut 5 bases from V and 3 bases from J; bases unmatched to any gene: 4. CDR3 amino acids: CAWATGDNQPQHF. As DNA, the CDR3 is TGTGCCTGGGCTACAGGGGACAATCAGCCCCAGCATTTT.